This T cell receptor beta chain was recovered during a study of T cells in Graves' hyperthyroidism and ophthalmopathy (dated by TCRdb to the late 2010s). Study-level background: Peripheral blood was sampled at the time of initial diagnosis, prior to any treatment. A discovery cohort of approximately 97 patients, roughly 40 with Graves' ophthalmopathy and under 60 with stable Graves' hyperthyroidism, was used to find distinguishing TCR V-J signatures. Prospective prediction of ophthalmopathy was tested in an independent validation cohort consisting of fewer than 20 hyperthyroidism patients and 15 to 17 patients who later progressed to ophthalmopathy. The approximately 90 discovery patients were randomly split 7:3 into training and test sets. The study also compared thyroid tissue and blood T-cell repertoires from over 5 Graves' hyperthyroidism patients. Following sampling, methimazole starting at 30 mg daily was given to hyperthyroidism patients, and high-dose intravenous methylprednisolone was given to ophthalmopathy patients. The paper reports TCR Vbeta CDR3 sequencing of some 140 peripheral blood samples: approximately 43 ophthalmopathy, about 75 hyperthyroidism and approximately 17 progressor patients. Overall results and qualifications from the work: Sample size was not statistically predetermined, and investigators were not blinded to group allocation. In validation, the model predicted progression to ophthalmopathy with 60% to 71% sensitivity and less than 75% specificity, a median of 6.5 months before onset. Most expanded thyroid clonotypes (frequency above 0.001) were also detected in blood, a finding suggesting that blood repertoires may reflect thyroid immune responses. A model built on a 13 V-J signature distinguished ophthalmopathy from stable hyperthyroidism, reaching around 88% sensitivity and about 81% specificity in cross-validation and 80%/75% in testing.

Only a few counts were recorded for this clonotype. The antigen it binds to is not known. No qualities accompany the bases; no much larger clone lies one base away. Graves' hyperthyroidism was defined as stable when no progression to ophthalmopathy occurred over 18 months of follow-up. Hyperthyroidism patients were aged 18 to 65 years and newly diagnosed, with disease duration of less than 2 months. Patients with uncontrolled infections, other autoimmune diseases, pregnancy or lactation were excluded. Clinical symptoms, serum thyroxine and TRAb, thyroid ultrasound, and orbital computed tomography formed the basis for the diagnoses. Ficoll-Paque density gradient centrifugation was used to isolate PBMCs from approximately 11 ml of fresh peripheral blood. Trizol reagent was used to extract total RNA, and RNA quality was then checked on an Agilent 2100 Bioanalyzer. The TCR beta CDR3 regions were amplified from the RNA transcripts. For the first round of RT-PCR on the TCR CDR3, the HTBI primer set was used together with the Qiagen OneStep RT-PCR kit. Libraries were constructed in a second round of multiplex PCR, after which size selection and purification were carried out. Paired-end sequencing of the libraries was performed with 100 bp reads on an Illumina HiSeq2000. In the paper's pipeline: Raw data were processed with SOAPnuke, discarding reads with adapters, uncalled bases, mean Phred below 15, or no exact constant-primer or identifier match. COPE v1.2.5 was used to merge the high-quality paired reads, and each unique nucleotide sequence was defined as a clonotype. MiTCR v1.1 was used to align clonotypes to the IMGT TRBV, TRBD and TRBJ reference segments. Analysis was restricted to V-J combinations with a frequency above 0.0001, which covered roughly 99% of repertoires. The TCS score was defined as F50 (clonal expansion) divided by E x V (chaos), with BLOSUM62-based TCRdist calculated between CDR3 peptides within each V-J. Welch's t-statistics and random forest reduced around 550 V-J features to 13, which were used in a naive Bayes classifier (R e1071). TCRdb reprocessing: public reads trimmed at Q25 with fastp, clones called with MiXCR, in-frame beta chains kept. Duplicate CDR3 protein sequences are folded into a single record with the most common DNA and genes. The authors' filters were not applied to this entry. This sample is represented by fewer than 900,000 distinct CDR3 sequences; 16% of them were singletons. The ten largest make up approximately 8% of the sample.

Relative to germline, V is missing 5 bases and J is missing 1 base, with 8 bases of the junction outside any gene match. CDR1 and CDR2, per the germline V gene (reference sequence), are SEHNR and FQNEAQ. From the cysteine up to the phenylalanine, the CDR3 has a length of 16 residues. The read is trimmed to its CDR3 DNA, 48 bases read in frame from base 1. The rearrangement combines TRBV7-9 with TRBJ2-7; 10 bases in the middle match TRBD2. This sequence originates from a man younger than 35 with Graves' hyperthyroidism. Sequencing was done on a sample of blood. CDR3 sequence: CASSHPSGRVSYEQYF. The nucleotide sequence is given as TGTGCCAGCAGCCATCCCAGCGGGAGGGTATCCTACGAGCAGTACTTC.